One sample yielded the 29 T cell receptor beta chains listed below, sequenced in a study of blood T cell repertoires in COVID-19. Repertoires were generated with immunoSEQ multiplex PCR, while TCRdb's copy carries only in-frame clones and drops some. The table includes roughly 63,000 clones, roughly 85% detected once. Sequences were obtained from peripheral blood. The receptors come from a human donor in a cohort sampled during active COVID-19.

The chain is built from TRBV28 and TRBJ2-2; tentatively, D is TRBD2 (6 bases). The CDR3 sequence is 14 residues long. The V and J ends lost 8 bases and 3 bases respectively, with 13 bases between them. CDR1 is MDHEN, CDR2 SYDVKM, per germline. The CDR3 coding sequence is TGTGCCAGCTTCAAAGCGGGTCACACCGGGGAGCTGTTTTTT. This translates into CASFKAGHTGELFF.

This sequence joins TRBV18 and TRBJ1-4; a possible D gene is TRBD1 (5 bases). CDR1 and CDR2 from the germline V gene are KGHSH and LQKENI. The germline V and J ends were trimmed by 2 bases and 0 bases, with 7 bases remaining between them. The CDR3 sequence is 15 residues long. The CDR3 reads CASSPGTATNEKLFF. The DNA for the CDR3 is TGTGCCAGCTCACCAGGGACTGCAACTAATGAAAAACTGTTTTTT.

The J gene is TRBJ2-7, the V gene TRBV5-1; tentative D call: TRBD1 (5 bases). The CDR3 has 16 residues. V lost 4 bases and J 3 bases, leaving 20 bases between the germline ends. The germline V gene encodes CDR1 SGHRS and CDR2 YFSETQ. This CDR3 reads CASSLSTPGSHYEQYF. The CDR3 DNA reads TGCGCCAGCAGCCTCTCAACGCCAGGGTCCCACTACGAGCAGTACTTC.

The CDR3: CAWSVRAGGETQYF. As DNA, the CDR3 is TGTGCCTGGAGTGTACGAGCGGGGGGGGAGACCCAGTACTTC. The gene calls are TRBV30 and TRBJ2-5, with 10 bases aligning to TRBD2. Germline assignment: CDR1 GTSNPN and CDR2 SVGIG (reference sequence). The CDR3 spans 14 residues. Trimming took 0 bases from V and 5 from J; bases not matched to a gene: 3.

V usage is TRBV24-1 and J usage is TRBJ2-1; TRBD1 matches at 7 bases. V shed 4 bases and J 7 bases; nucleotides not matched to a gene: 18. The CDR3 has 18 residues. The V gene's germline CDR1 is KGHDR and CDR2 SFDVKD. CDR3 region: CATSDPSPTGKGTNEQFF. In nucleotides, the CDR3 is TGTGCCACCAGTGACCCCTCCCCGACAGGGAAGGGTACAAATGAGCAGTTCTTC.

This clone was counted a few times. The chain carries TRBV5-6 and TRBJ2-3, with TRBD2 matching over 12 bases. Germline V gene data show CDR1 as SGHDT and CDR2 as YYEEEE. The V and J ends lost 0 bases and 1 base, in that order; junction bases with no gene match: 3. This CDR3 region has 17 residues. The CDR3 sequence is CASSLDSSGRGTDTQYF. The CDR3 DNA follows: TGTGCCAGCAGCTTGGATTCTAGCGGGAGGGGCACAGATACGCAGTATTTT.

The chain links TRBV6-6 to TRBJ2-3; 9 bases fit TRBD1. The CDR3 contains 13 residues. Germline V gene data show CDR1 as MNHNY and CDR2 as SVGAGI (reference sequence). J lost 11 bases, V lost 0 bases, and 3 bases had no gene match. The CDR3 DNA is TGTGCCAGCAGTTACTCAACAGGGGGCCTGCAGTATTTT. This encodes CASSYSTGGLQYF.

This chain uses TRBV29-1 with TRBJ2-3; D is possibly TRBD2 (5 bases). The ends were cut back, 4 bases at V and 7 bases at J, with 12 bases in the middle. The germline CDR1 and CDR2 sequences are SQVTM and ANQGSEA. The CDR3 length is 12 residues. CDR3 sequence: CSVAQDWYTQYF. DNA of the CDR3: TGCAGCGTTGCCCAGGACTGGTATACGCAGTATTTT.

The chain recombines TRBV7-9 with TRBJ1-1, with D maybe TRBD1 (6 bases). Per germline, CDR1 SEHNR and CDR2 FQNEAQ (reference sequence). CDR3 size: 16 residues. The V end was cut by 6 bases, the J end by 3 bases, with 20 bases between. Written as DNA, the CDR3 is TGTGCCAGCAGTCGTAAACAGGGTTATGGGGACACTGAAGCTTTCTTT. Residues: CASSRKQGYGDTEAFF.

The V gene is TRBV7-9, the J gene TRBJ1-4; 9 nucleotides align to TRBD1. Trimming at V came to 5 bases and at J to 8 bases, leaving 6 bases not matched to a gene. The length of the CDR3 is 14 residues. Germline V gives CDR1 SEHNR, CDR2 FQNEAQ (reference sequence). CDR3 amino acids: CASSRGQGGEKLFF. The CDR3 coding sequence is TGTGCCAGCAGCCGGGGACAGGGAGGGGAAAAACTGTTTTTT.

The CDR3 DNA is TGTGCCTCGAGCAGGGGACACGGGTCCTACAATGAGCAGTTCTTC. Translation: CASSRGHGSYNEQFF. This chain connects TRBV19 to TRBJ2-1; a possible D gene is TRBD1 (6 bases). The length of the CDR3 is 15 residues. The V end was cut by 11 bases, the J end by 1 base, with 18 bases between. The germline CDR1 and CDR2 sequences are LNHDA and SQIVND (reference sequence).

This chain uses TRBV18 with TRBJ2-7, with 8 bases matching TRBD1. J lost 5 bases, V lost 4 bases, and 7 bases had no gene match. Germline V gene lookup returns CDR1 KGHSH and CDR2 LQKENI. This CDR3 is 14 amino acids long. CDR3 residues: CASSLRQGIHEQYF. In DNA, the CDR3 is TGTGCCAGCTCACTTCGACAGGGGATACACGAGCAGTACTTC.

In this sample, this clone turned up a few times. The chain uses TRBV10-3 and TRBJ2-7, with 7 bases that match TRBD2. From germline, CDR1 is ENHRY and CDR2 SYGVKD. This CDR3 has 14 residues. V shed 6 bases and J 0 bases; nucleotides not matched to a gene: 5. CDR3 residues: CAISPGGSSYEQYF. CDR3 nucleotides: TGTGCCATCAGCCCCGGGGGGAGCTCCTACGAGCAGTACTTC.

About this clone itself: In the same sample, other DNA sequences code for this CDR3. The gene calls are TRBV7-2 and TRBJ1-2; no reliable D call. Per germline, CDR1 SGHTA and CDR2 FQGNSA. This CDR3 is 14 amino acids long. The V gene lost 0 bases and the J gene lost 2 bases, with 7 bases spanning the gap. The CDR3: CASSLAAQNYGYTF. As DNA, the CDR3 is TGTGCCAGCAGCTTAGCGGCCCAAAACTATGGCTACACCTTC.

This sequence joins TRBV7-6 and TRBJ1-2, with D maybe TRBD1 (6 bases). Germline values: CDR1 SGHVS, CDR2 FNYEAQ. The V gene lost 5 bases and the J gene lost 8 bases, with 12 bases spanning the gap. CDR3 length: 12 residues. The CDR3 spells CASSGQGQGYTF. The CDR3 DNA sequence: TGTGCCAGCAGCGGGCAGGGGCAGGGCTACACCTTC.

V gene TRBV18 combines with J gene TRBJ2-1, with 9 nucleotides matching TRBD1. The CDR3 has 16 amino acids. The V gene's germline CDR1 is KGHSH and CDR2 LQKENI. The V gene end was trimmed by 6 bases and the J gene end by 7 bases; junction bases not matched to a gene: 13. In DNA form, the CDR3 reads TGTGCCAGCTCGTCTTATCGGGACAGGGCGGCAAATGAGCAGTTCTTC. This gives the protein CASSSYRDRAANEQFF.

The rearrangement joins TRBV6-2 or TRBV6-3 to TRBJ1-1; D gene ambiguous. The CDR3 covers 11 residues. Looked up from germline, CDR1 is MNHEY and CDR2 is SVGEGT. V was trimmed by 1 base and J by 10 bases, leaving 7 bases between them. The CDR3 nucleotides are TGTGCCAGCAGTTACTACCAGGCAGCTTTCTTT. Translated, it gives CASSYYQAAFF.

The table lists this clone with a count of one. CDR3 in DNA: TGTGCCACCAGTGTCGCGGACTATGGCTACACCTTC. Its translation: CATSVADYGYTF. The rearrangement uses TRBV24-1 and TRBJ1-2; no clear D. Trimming removed 5 bases from V and 3 bases from J, with 6 bases in between. This CDR3 is built from 12 residues. The V gene's germline CDR1 is KGHDR and CDR2 SFDVKD.

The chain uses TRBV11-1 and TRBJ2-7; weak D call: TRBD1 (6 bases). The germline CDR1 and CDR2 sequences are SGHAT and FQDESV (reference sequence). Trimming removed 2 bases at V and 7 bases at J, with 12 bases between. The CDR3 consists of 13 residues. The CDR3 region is CASSLRGYREQYF. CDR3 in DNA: TGTGCCAGCAGCTTAAGGGGGTACCGGGAGCAGTACTTC.

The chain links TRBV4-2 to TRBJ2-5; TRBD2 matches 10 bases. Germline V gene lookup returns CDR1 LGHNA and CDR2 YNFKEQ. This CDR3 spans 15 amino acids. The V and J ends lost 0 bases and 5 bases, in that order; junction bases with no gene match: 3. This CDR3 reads CASSQELAGRETQYF. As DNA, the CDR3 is TGTGCCAGCAGCCAAGAACTAGCGGGACGGGAGACCCAGTACTTC.

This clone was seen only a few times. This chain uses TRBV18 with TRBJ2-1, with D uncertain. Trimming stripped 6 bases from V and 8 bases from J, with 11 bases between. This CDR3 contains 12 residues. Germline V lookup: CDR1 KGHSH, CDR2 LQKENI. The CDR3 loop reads CASSPSRDEQFF. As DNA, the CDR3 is TGTGCCAGCTCGCCCTCTCGCGATGAGCAGTTCTTC.

CDR3: CAISESMGRGGQPQHF. The CDR3 DNA follows: TGTGCCATCAGTGAGTCGATGGGAAGGGGCGGTCAGCCCCAGCATTTT. The rearrangement joins TRBV10-3 to TRBJ1-5, with TRBD1 as a possible D gene (5 bases). The V end was cut by 0 bases, the J end by 6 bases, with 15 bases between. The CDR3 has 16 amino acids. Germline CDR1 reads ENHRY; CDR2 reads SYGVKD.

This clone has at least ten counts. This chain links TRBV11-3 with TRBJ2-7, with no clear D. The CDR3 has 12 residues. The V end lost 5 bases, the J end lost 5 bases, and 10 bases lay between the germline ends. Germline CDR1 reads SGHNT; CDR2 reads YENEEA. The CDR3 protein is CASSPDGHEQYF. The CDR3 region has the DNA TGTGCCAGCAGCCCAGATGGCCACGAGCAGTACTTC.

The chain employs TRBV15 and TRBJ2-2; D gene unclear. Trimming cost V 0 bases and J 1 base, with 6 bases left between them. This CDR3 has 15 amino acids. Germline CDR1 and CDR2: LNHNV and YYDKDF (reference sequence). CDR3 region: CATSRERLNTGELFF. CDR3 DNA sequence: TGTGCCACCAGCAGAGAGAGACTGAACACCGGGGAGCTGTTTTTT.

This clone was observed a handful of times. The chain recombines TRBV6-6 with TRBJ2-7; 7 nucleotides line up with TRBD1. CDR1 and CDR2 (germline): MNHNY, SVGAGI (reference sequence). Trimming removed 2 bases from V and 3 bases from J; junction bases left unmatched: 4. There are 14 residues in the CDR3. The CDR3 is CASSYGAGGYEQYF. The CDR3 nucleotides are TGTGCCAGCAGTTACGGGGCAGGGGGCTACGAGCAGTACTTC.

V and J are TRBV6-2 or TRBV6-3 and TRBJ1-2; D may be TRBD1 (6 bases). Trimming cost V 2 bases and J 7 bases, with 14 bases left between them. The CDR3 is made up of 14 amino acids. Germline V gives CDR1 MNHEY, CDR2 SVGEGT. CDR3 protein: CASSYGGLTAGYTF. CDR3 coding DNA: TGTGCCAGCAGTTACGGGGGCCTGACTGCTGGCTACACCTTC.

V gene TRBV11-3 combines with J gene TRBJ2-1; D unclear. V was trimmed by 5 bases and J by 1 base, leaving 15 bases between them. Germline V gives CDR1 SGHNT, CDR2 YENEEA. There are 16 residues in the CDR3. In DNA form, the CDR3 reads TGTGCCAGCAGCCCCAGGCTACTCGGTTCCTACAATGAGCAGTTCTTC. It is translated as CASSPRLLGSYNEQFF.

The CDR3 sequence: CAGDRGTNEKLFF. For the CDR3, the DNA is TGTGCCGGTGACAGGGGAACTAATGAAAAACTGTTTTTT. The chain has TRBV30 and TRBJ1-4; 8 nucleotides agree with TRBD1. The CDR3 contains 13 residues. The V gene end was trimmed by 8 bases and the J gene end by 1 base; junction bases not matched to a gene: 3. Germline-derived CDR1 and CDR2 are GTSNPN and SVGIG (reference sequence). Looking up the rest from reference TRBV30 and TRBJ1-4 gives the full variable domain: SQTIHQWPATLVQPVGSPLSLECTVEGTSNPNLYWYRQAAGRGLQLLFYSVGIGQISSEVPQNLSASRPQDRQFILSSKKLLLSDSGFYLCAGDRGTNEKLFFGSGTQLSVL.

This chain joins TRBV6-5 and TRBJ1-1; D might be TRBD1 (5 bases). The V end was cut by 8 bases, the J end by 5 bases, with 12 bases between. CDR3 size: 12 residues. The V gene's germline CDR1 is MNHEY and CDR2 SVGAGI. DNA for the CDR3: TGTGCCAGCGATTGGGGGGTGACTGAAGCTTTCTTT. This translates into CASDWGVTEAFF.